This TCR beta chain was documented in a study of OX40 agonist ivuxolimab in advanced cancers. Across the whole study: Dose-escalation patients had hepatocellular carcinoma, melanoma, renal cell or head and neck cancer. The study's findings and limits: Those patients achieving a partial response at 0.1-3.0 mg/kg showed among the lowest clonal expansion.

J was trimmed by 3 bases and V by 7 bases; bases with no gene match: 4. The V gene's germline CDR1 is SNHLY and CDR2 FYNNEI. This CDR3 is built from 15 residues. Points on this clone: As yet, its antigen is unknown.

The protocol was immunoSEQ multiplex PCR, while the TCRdb copy is restricted to in-frame clones and leaves out a portion. The table records under 85,000 clones, less than 85% of them present only once. The specimen comprised CD4+ or CD8+ T cells sorted from blood, sampled in a trial of the OX40 agonist ivuxolimab. This receptor was identified in an adult with an advanced solid tumor such as melanoma, head and neck, liver or kidney cancer. The chain couples TRBV2 to TRBJ2-5; TRBD2 matches 14 bases. The CDR3 loop reads CASMGTSGGKETQYF. CDR3 bases: TGTGCCAGCATGGGGACTAGCGGGGGCAAAGAGACCCAGTACTTC.